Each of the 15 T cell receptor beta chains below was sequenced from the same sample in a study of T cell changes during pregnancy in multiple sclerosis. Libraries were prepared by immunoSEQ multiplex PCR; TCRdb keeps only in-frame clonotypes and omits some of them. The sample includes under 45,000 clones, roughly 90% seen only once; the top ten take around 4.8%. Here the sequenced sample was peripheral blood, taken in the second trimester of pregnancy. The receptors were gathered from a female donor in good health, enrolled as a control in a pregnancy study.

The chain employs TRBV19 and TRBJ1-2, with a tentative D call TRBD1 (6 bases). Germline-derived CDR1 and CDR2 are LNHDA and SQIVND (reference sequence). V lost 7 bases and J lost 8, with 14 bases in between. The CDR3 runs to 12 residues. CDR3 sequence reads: CASTLQGSGYTF. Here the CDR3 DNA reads TGTGCCAGTACCTTGCAGGGGAGCGGCTACACCTTC. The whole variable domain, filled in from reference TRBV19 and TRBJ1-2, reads DGGITQSPKYLFRKEGQNVTLSCEQNLNHDAMYWYRQDPGQGLRLIYYSQIVNDFQKGDIAEGYSVSREKKESFPLTVTSAQKNPTAFYLCASTLQGSGYTFGSGTRLTVV.

The CDR3 sequence: CASSAGRDNSPLHF. CDR3 nucleotide sequence: TGCGCCAGCAGCGCGGGACGGGATAATTCACCCCTCCACTTT. The V and J genes are TRBV5-1 and TRBJ1-6; perhaps TRBD1 as D (5 bases). The CDR3 is 14 amino acids. Trimming pared 4 bases from V and 5 bases from J, leaving 10 bases between. Germline loops: CDR1 SGHRS, CDR2 YFSETQ.

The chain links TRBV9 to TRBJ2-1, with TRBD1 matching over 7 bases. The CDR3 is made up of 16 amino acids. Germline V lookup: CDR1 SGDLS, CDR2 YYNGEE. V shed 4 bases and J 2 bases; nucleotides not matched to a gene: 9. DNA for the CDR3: TGTGCCAGCAGCCCCCTGACAGGGTTGACCTACAATGAGCAGTTCTTC. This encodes CASSPLTGLTYNEQFF. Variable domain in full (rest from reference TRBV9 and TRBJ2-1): DSGVTQTPKHLITATGQRVTLRCSPRSGDLSVYWYQQSLDQGLQFLIQYYNGEERAKGNILERFSAQQFPDLHSELNLSSLELGDSALYFCASSPLTGLTYNEQFFGPGTRLTVL.

The CDR3 DNA is TGCGCCAGCACCGAGACAGCTAATTCACCCCTCCACTTT. It is translated as CASTETANSPLHF. This chain links TRBV10-2 with TRBJ1-6; tentative D call: TRBD1 (5 bases). The CDR3 length is 13 residues. Between the trimmed V and J ends, which lost 7 bases and 6 bases, there was a span of 10 bases. Germline CDR1 reads WSHSY; CDR2 reads SAAADI.

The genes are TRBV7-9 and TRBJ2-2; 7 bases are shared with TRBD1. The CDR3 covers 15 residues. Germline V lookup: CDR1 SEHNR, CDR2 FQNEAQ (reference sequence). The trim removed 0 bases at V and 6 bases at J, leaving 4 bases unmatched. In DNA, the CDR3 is TGTGCCAGCAGCTTAGCAACGACAGGGCCCGGGGAGCTGTTTTTT. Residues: CASSLATTGPGELFF. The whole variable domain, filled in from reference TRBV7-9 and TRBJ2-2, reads DTGVSQNPRHKITKRGQNVTFRCDPISEHNRLYWYRQTLGQGPEFLTYFQNEAQLEKSRLLSDRFSAERPKGSFSTLEIQRTEQGDSAMYLCASSLATTGPGELFFGEGSRLTVL.

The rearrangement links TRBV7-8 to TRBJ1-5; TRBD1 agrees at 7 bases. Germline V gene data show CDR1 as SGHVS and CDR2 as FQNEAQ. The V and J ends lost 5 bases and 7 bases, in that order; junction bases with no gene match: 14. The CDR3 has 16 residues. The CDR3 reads CASSPLGQLMGQPQHF. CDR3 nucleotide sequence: TGTGCCAGCAGCCCGTTGGGACAGCTAATGGGCCAGCCCCAGCATTTT.

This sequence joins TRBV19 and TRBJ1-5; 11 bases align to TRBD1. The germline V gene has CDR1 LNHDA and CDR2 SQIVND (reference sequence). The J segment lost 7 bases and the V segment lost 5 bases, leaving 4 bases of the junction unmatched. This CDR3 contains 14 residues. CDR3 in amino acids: CASSEGQGGQPQHF. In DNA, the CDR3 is TGTGCCAGTAGTGAGGGACAGGGGGGACAGCCCCAGCATTTT.

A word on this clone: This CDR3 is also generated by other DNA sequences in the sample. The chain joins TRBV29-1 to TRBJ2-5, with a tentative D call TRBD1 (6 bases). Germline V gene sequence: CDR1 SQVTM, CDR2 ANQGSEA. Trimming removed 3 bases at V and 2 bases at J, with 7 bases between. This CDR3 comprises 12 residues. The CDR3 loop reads CSVDRGQETQYF. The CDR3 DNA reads TGCAGCGTTGACAGGGGTCAAGAGACCCAGTACTTC.

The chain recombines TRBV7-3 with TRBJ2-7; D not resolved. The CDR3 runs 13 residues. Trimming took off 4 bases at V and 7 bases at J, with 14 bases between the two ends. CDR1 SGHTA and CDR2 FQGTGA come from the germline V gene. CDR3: CASSSGLHGEQYF. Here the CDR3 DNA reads TGTGCCAGCAGCTCCGGTCTTCACGGGGAGCAGTACTTC.

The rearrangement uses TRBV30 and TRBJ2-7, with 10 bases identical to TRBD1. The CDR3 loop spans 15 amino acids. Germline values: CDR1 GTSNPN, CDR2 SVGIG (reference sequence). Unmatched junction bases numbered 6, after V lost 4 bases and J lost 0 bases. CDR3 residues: CAWNADRGSSYEQYF. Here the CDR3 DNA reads TGTGCCTGGAACGCGGACAGGGGGTCCTCCTACGAGCAGTACTTC. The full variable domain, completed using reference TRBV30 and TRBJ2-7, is SQTIHQWPATLVQPVGSPLSLECTVEGTSNPNLYWYRQAAGRGLQLLFYSVGIGQISSEVPQNLSASRPQDRQFILSSKKLLLSDSGFYLCAWNADRGSSYEQYFGPGTRLTVT.

The CDR3 region is CASSLVRGTEAFF. The CDR3 bases are TGTGCCAGCAGCTTAGTTCGGGGTACTGAAGCTTTCTTT. The V call is TRBV7-6, the J call TRBJ1-1; no reliable D call. V lost 1 base, J lost 5 bases, and 8 bases lay in between. This CDR3 spans 13 amino acids. Per germline, CDR1 SGHVS and CDR2 FNYEAQ.

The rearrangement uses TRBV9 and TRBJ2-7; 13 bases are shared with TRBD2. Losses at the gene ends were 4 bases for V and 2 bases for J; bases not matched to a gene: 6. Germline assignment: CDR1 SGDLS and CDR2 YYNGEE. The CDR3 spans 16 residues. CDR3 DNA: TGTGCCAGCAGCCGGGGACTAGCGGGGCCCCCCTACGAGCAGTACTTC. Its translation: CASSRGLAGPPYEQYF.

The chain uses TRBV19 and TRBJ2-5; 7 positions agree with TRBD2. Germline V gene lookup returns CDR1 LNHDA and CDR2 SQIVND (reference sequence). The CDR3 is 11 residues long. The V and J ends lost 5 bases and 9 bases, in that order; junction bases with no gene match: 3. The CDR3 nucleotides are TGTGCCAGTAGTGAAGCGGGGTCCCAGTACTTC. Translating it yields CASSEAGSQYF.

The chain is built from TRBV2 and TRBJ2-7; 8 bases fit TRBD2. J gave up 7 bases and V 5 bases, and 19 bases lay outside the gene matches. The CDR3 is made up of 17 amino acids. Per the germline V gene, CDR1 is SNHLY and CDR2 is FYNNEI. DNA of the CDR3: TGTGCCAGCAGTACCAGCGGGAGATATCAAATGGGGTTTGAGCAGTACTTC. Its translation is CASSTSGRYQMGFEQYF.

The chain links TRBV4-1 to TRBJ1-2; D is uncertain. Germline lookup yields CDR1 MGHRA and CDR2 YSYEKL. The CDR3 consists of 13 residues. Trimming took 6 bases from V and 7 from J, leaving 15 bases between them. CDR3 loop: CASRSSGGSGYTF. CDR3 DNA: TGCGCCAGCAGGTCTTCGGGCGGGAGTGGCTACACCTTC.